One and the same sample provided the 30 T cell receptor beta chains below, sequenced in a study of cytomegalovirus exposure and HLA in healthy donors. Primers for the PCR totalled 60 Vbeta and 13 Jbeta. The repertoire was sequenced with immunoSEQ multiplex PCR; TCRdb's copy has only in-frame clones and lacks some. The sample yields under 55,000 clones, around 66% seen once. The specimen sequenced was PBMCs. All receptors derive from a man younger than 35 in good health and CMV-seronegative.

This clone was counted only a few times. The rearrangement joins TRBV4-1 to TRBJ1-1; 8 bases align to TRBD1. CDR1 MGHRA and CDR2 YSYEKL come from the germline V gene. The J segment lost 8 bases and the V segment lost 2 bases, leaving 13 bases of the junction unmatched. CDR3 length equals 16 residues. The CDR3 protein is CASSQPWRTGTPEAFF. CDR3 coding DNA: TGCGCCAGCAGCCAACCTTGGCGGACAGGGACCCCAGAAGCTTTCTTT.

This chain links TRBV29-1 with TRBJ1-4, with 11 bases identical to TRBD1. The ends lost 4 bases at V and 8 bases at J; junction bases unmatched: 3. The length of the CDR3 is 13 residues. Germline CDR1 reads SQVTM; CDR2 reads ANQGSEA. Written as DNA, the CDR3 is TGCAGCGTTGGGGGACAGGGGGTAGAAAAACTGTTTTTT. It translates to CSVGGQGVEKLFF.

This clone was detected a few times. The chain combines TRBV28 with TRBJ1-5; 9 bases align to TRBD1. The V gene's germline CDR1 is MDHEN and CDR2 SYDVKM. V shed 5 bases and J 9 bases; nucleotides not matched to a gene: 8. The CDR3 sequence is 14 residues long. The CDR3 is CASSKYRGRMPQHF. CDR3 nucleotides: TGTGCCAGCAGTAAATACAGGGGGCGAATGCCCCAGCATTTT.

This chain links TRBV9 with TRBJ2-7; TRBD1 matches 8 bases. The length of the CDR3 is 14 residues. In germline, CDR1 is SGDLS, CDR2 YYNGEE. Trimming took 2 bases from V and 6 from J; bases not matched to a gene: 7. CDR3 DNA sequence: TGTGCCAGCAGCGTGACAGGGGTTTCGACCGAGCAGTACTTC. Protein: CASSVTGVSTEQYF.

The chain combines TRBV5-4 with TRBJ1-6; TRBD1 agrees at 7 bases. Germline-derived CDR1 and CDR2 are SGHNT and YYREEE (reference sequence). The CDR3 runs 15 residues. The trim removed 4 bases at V and 4 bases at J, leaving 5 bases unmatched. The CDR3 DNA reads TGTGCCAGCAGCCGCGAGGGACAGTATAATTCACCCCTCCACTTT. It codes for CASSREGQYNSPLHF.

V usage is TRBV29-1 and J usage is TRBJ1-2; tentative D call: TRBD1 (5 bases). This CDR3 is 13 amino acids long. V dropped 6 bases and J dropped 4 bases, with 15 bases sitting between them. CDR1 is SQVTM and CDR2 is ANQGSEA in the germline V gene. The CDR3 nucleotides are TGCAGCGTCGGGGGTCGGGAGACCTATGGCTACACCTTC. It is translated as CSVGGRETYGYTF.

The V call is TRBV4-3, the J call TRBJ2-3; tentative D call: TRBD2 (6 bases). The CDR3 covers 16 residues. Trimming took 0 bases from V and 4 from J, leaving 14 bases between them. Germline CDR1 reads LGHNA; CDR2 reads YSLEER. The CDR3 DNA reads as TGCGCCAGCAGCCAAGATTTTAGAGGAGGGGCAGATACGCAGTATTTT. The encoded protein is CASSQDFRGGADTQYF.

The chain joins TRBV15 to TRBJ2-1, with 7 bases lining up with TRBD2. Germline values: CDR1 LNHNV, CDR2 YYDKDF (reference sequence). The CDR3 is 18 amino acids. V shed 3 bases, J shed 6 bases, and the junction held 17 bases outside the gene matches. The CDR3 nucleotides read TGTGCCACCAGCAGGAACCGGGACTATTCCACTGAGGGCAATGAGCAGTTCTTC. Protein: CATSRNRDYSTEGNEQFF.

This clone was recorded once. The rearrangement uses TRBV2 and TRBJ1-1; 7 positions agree with TRBD1. There are 14 residues in the CDR3. Germline trimming cut 11 bases from V and 5 bases from J; bases unmatched to any gene: 14. The germline CDR1 and CDR2 sequences are SNHLY and FYNNEI. The CDR3 reads CAGTPDSGGTEAFF. The DNA of the CDR3 is TGTGCCGGGACCCCCGACTCAGGGGGGACTGAAGCTTTCTTT.

The J gene is TRBJ2-2, the V gene TRBV6-5, with D possibly TRBD1 on 5 matching bases. The ends were cut back, 5 bases at V and 6 bases at J, with 7 bases in the middle. CDR1 and CDR2 (germline): MNHEY, SVGAGI. The CDR3 is 12 amino acids. CDR3 sequence (DNA): TGTGCCAGCAGTCTGACAGCCGGGGAGCTGTTTTTT. This codes for CASSLTAGELFF.

The rearrangement joins TRBV4-1 to TRBJ2-7; D ambiguous. The CDR3 covers 13 residues. Trimming cost V 4 bases and J 2 bases, with 9 bases left between them. Germline assignment: CDR1 MGHRA and CDR2 YSYEKL. The CDR3 nucleotides read TGCGCCAGCAGCCCATCTCCAGCCTACGAGCAGTACTTC. Protein sequence: CASSPSPAYEQYF.

This chain uses TRBV30 with TRBJ1-5, with TRBD1 matching over 8 bases. Looked up from germline, CDR1 is GTSNPN and CDR2 is SVGIG (reference sequence). The V segment lost 1 base and the J segment 7 bases; nucleotides outside the gene matches: 3. The CDR3 sequence is 13 residues long. CDR3 sequence: CAWSAQGVQPQHF. CDR3 bases: TGTGCCTGGAGTGCACAGGGGGTACAGCCCCAGCATTTT.

The rearrangement uses TRBV5-1 and TRBJ2-1; weak D call: TRBD2 (5 bases). The ends were cut back, 4 bases at V and 9 bases at J, with 17 bases in the middle. This CDR3 comprises 14 residues. Germline V lookup: CDR1 SGHRS, CDR2 YFSETQ. The CDR3 sequence: CASSLMEESGEQFF. The DNA of the CDR3 is TGCGCCAGCAGCCTAATGGAGGAATCGGGTGAGCAGTTCTTC.

The genes are TRBV2 and TRBJ1-1, with a weak D call TRBD1 (5 bases). Germline values: CDR1 SNHLY, CDR2 FYNNEI. The CDR3 loop spans 11 amino acids. The V gene lost 10 bases and the J gene lost 10 bases, with 16 bases spanning the gap. CDR3: CAIREGEGAFF. In DNA, the CDR3 is TGTGCCATACGGGAAGGGGAGGGAGCTTTCTTT.

This CDR3 reads CACREGSANTEAFF. The CDR3 DNA follows: TGTGCCTGCCGAGAGGGATCAGCTAACACTGAAGCTTTCTTT. This chain connects TRBV27 to TRBJ1-1; no firm D call. This CDR3 comprises 14 residues. V gave up 11 bases and J gave up 2 bases, with 18 bases separating them. Germline lookup yields CDR1 MNHEY and CDR2 SMNVEV (reference sequence).

Here the CDR3 DNA reads TGCAGCGTTGTAGCGACCCAAGAGACCCAGTACTTC. Its protein is CSVVATQETQYF. The rearrangement joins TRBV29-1 to TRBJ2-5; tentatively, D is TRBD2 (5 bases). Per the germline V gene, CDR1 is SQVTM and CDR2 is ANQGSEA. Trimming stripped 4 bases from V and 1 base from J, with 7 bases between. This CDR3 spans 12 amino acids.

This clone was seen more than once but under ten times. This chain joins TRBV27 and TRBJ2-1, with D maybe TRBD2 (5 bases). Trimming pared 3 bases from V and 6 bases from J, leaving 9 bases between. CDR3 length equals 13 residues. CDR1 is MNHEY and CDR2 is SMNVEV in the germline V gene (reference sequence). CDR3 loop: CASSFGMSNEQFF. As DNA, the CDR3 is TGTGCCAGCAGTTTCGGGATGTCCAATGAGCAGTTCTTC.

The chain links TRBV5-4 to TRBJ2-1; no firm D call. Germline V gene sequence: CDR1 SGHNT, CDR2 YYREEE (reference sequence). V was shortened by 0 bases and J by 3 bases, with 4 bases between the two germline ends. The CDR3 runs to 13 residues. CDR3 nucleotides: TGTGCCAGCAGCTTGGCCCACTACAATGAGCAGTTCTTC. Translated, it gives CASSLAHYNEQFF.

This clone was found a few times. The chain employs TRBV4-3 and TRBJ2-7, with TRBD2 matching 12 bases. V trimming: 0 bases; J trimming: 7 bases; junction bases outside the gene matches: 4. Germline CDR1 reads LGHNA; CDR2 reads YSLEER. CDR3 length: 15 residues. The CDR3 DNA follows: TGCGCCAGCAGCCAAGAAGGACTAGCGGGACGAGAGCAGTACTTC. As protein: CASSQEGLAGREQYF.

This clone was detected only a few times. The rearrangement uses TRBV2 and TRBJ2-1; 9 bases are shared with TRBD2. This CDR3 contains 16 residues. Germline V gene lookup returns CDR1 SNHLY and CDR2 FYNNEI. The junction had 14 bases not matched to a gene; V was cut back by 6 bases and J by 8 bases. As DNA, the CDR3 is TGTGCCAGCAGGGATCTAGCGGGACCGCCTATGGATGAGCAGTTCTTC. This translates into CASRDLAGPPMDEQFF.

The V and J genes are TRBV6-1 and TRBJ1-1, with 7 nucleotides matching TRBD1. In germline, CDR1 is MNHNS, CDR2 SASEGT. V lost 2 bases to trimming and J lost 7 bases; unmatched junction nucleotides: 7. The CDR3 contains 14 residues. This CDR3 reads CASSEWAQGVEAFF. The CDR3 nucleotides read TGTGCCAGCAGTGAATGGGCCCAGGGGGTTGAAGCTTTCTTT.

The CDR3 bases are TGTGCCAGCAATCCGGGACAGGGGGACTACGAGCAGTACTTC. It codes for CASNPGQGDYEQYF. The chain links TRBV6-1 to TRBJ2-7, with 11 bases that match TRBD1. With V trimmed by 7 bases and J by 3 bases, 5 bases remained unmatched. The CDR3 has 14 amino acids. The germline CDR1 and CDR2 sequences are MNHNS and SASEGT.

This chain joins TRBV10-3 and TRBJ2-7, with D hard to call. Germline lookup yields CDR1 ENHRY and CDR2 SYGVKD. Trimming cost V 4 bases and J 2 bases, with 9 bases left between them. The CDR3 runs to 13 residues. Written as DNA, the CDR3 is TGTGCCATCAGTGGTTCGGAGACCTACGAGCAGTACTTC. Encoded protein: CAISGSETYEQYF.

V is TRBV6-5 and J is TRBJ2-1, with 9 bases fitting TRBD2. V lost 2 bases and J lost 6; bases outside the gene matches: 5. The CDR3 runs 15 residues. Germline CDR1 reads MNHEY; CDR2 reads SVGAGI. This CDR3 reads CASSYEVAGANEQFF. The CDR3 DNA is TGTGCCAGCAGTTACGAGGTAGCGGGAGCCAATGAGCAGTTCTTC.

The chain uses TRBV7-3 and TRBJ2-3, with D possibly TRBD2 on 5 matching bases. Germline V gene sequence: CDR1 SGHTA, CDR2 FQGTGA. CDR3 size: 15 residues. The germline V and J ends were trimmed by 1 base and 2 bases, with 10 bases remaining between them. CDR3 bases: TGTGCCAGCAGCTTAAGGTCGACTACCACAGATACGCAGTATTTT. Encoded protein: CASSLRSTTTDTQYF.

The rearrangement uses TRBV28 and TRBJ2-3; the match to TRBD1 covers 7 bases. Germline lookup yields CDR1 MDHEN and CDR2 SYDVKM. This CDR3 has 15 residues. The J segment lost 0 bases and the V segment lost 6 bases, leaving 6 bases of the junction unmatched. The CDR3 sequence is CASRPTGPSTDTQYF. CDR3 in DNA: TGTGCCAGCAGACCGACAGGGCCTAGCACAGATACGCAGTATTTT. The full variable domain, rest sourced from reference TRBV28 and TRBJ2-3, is DVKVTQSSRYLVKRTGEKVFLECVQDMDHENMFWYRQDPGLGLRLIYFSYDVKMKEKGDIPEGYSVSREKKERFSLILESASTNQTSMYLCASRPTGPSTDTQYFGPGTRLTVL.

This chain links TRBV9 with TRBJ2-7; 7 bases agree with TRBD2. Germline assignment: CDR1 SGDLS and CDR2 YYNGEE. J was trimmed by 6 bases and V by 4 bases; bases with no gene match: 10. The CDR3 runs 14 residues. CDR3 nucleotide sequence: TGTGCCAGCAGCCCCCGGGGATCGGGAGGCGAGCAGTACTTC. This sequence encodes CASSPRGSGGEQYF.

The CDR3 bases are TGTGCCAGCAGTGAATATTCGGGAGGCCCAGGGGAGACCCAGTACTTC. This sequence encodes CASSEYSGGPGETQYF. This chain connects TRBV25-1 to TRBJ2-5; 7 nucleotides agree with TRBD2. CDR3 length: 16 amino acids. Germline CDR1 reads MGHDK; CDR2 reads SYGVNS. Germline trimming cut 0 bases from V and 5 bases from J; bases unmatched to any gene: 9.

The chain employs TRBV10-1 and TRBJ2-7; D is unclear. V lost 6 bases and J lost 3, with 15 bases in between. The CDR3 length is 14 residues. Germline CDR1 reads WNHNN; CDR2 reads SYGVQD (reference sequence). This CDR3 is CASSPPAVDYEQYF. The CDR3 nucleotides are TGCGCCAGCAGCCCCCCGGCGGTTGACTACGAGCAGTACTTC.

CDR3 loop: CATGSSSYNEQFF. The CDR3 coding sequence is TGTGCCACCGGGAGTAGCTCCTACAATGAGCAGTTCTTC. V is TRBV19 and J is TRBJ2-1, with D possibly being TRBD2 (6 bases). Germline V gene lookup returns CDR1 LNHDA and CDR2 SQIVND (reference sequence). Trimming stripped 10 bases from V and 0 bases from J, with 10 bases between. There are 13 residues in the CDR3.